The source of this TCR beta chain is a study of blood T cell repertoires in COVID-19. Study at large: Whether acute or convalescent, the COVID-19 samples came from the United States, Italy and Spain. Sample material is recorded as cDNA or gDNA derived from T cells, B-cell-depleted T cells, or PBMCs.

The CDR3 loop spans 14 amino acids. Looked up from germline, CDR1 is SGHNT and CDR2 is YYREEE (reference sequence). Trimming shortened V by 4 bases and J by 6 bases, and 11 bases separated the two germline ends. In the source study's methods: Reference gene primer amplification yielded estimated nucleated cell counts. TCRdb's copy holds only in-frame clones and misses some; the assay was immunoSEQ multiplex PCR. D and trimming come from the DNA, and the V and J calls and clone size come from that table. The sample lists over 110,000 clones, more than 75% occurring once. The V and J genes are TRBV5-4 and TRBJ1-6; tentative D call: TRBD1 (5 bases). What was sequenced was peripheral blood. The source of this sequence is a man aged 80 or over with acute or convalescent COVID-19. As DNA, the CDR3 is TGTGCCAGCAGCCCTCTGCAGGGTAATTCACCCCTCCACTTT. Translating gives CASSPLQGNSPLHF.